This T cell receptor (beta chain) is from a study of type 1 regulatory T cells. Overall study: An in vitro protocol generated T-allo10, a Tr1-enriched, alloantigen-specific CD4 T cell product. The study, taken as a whole, reports: Compared with non-type 1 regulatory T cells, type 1 regulatory T cells showed a more restricted TCR repertoire.

This clonotype was seen ten or more times. The antigen is not known. MiXCR was run by TCRdb on the reads, yielding one entry per CDR3 protein. The sample comprises roughly 46,000 distinct CDR3 sequences, roughly an eighth of which are singletons, and approximately 8% rests with the top ten. The source of this sequence is a human donor in good health. Sequencing was performed on cultured non-Tr1 T cells, either the whole culture or a sorted T cell fraction (not recorded which).

CDR3 DNA: TGCAGTGCTACGAGGGGGACTAGCGCGACTGAGCAGTTCTTC. It translates to CSATRGTSATEQFF. The chain combines TRBV20-1 with TRBJ2-1, with 10 bases lining up with TRBD2. V shed 4 bases and J 9 bases; nucleotides not matched to a gene: 9. This CDR3 is built from 14 residues. Germline values: CDR1 DFQATT, CDR2 SNEGSKA (reference sequence).